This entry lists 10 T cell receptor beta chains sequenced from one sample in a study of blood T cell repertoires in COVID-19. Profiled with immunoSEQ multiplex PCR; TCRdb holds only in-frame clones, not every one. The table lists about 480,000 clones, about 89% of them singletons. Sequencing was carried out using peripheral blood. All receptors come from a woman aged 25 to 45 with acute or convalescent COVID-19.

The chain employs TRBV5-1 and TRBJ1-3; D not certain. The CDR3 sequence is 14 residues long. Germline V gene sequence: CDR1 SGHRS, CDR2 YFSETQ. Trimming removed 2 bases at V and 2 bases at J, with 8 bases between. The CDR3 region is CASSFAGAGNTIYF. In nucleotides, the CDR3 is TGCGCCAGCAGCTTCGCCGGGGCTGGAAACACCATATATTTT.

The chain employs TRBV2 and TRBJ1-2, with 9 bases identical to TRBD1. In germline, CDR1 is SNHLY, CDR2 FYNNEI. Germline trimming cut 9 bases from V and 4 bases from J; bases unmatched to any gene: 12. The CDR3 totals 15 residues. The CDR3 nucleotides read TGTGCCAGTTCGACAGGGGGGACACCCGTCTATGGCTACACCTTC. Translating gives CASSTGGTPVYGYTF.

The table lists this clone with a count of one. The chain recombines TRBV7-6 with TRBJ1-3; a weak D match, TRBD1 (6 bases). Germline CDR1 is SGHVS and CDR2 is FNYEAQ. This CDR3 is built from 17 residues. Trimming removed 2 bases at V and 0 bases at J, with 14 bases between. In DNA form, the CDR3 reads TGTGCCAGCAGCTTACGGACAGACCTATACTCTGGAAACACCATATATTTT. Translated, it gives CASSLRTDLYSGNTIYF.

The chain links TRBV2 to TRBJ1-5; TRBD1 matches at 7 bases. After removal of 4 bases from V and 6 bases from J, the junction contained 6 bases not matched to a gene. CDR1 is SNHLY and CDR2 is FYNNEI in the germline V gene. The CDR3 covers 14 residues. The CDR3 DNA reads TGTGCCAGCAGTGTTCTAGGGGGCCTTCAGCCCCAGCATTTT. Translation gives CASSVLGGLQPQHF.

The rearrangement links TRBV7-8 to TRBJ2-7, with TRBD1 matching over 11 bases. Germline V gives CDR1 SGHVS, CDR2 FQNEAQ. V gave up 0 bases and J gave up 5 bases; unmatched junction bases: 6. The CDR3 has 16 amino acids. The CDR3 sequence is CASSLARDRGFNEQYF. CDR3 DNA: TGTGCCAGCAGCTTAGCGCGGGACAGGGGGTTTAACGAGCAGTACTTC.

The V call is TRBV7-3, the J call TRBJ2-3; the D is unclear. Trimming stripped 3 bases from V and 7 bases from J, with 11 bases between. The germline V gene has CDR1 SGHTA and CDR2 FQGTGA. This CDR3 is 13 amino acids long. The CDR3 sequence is CASSLTEFHTQYF. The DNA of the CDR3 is TGTGCCAGCAGCTTGACGGAGTTCCATACGCAGTATTTT.

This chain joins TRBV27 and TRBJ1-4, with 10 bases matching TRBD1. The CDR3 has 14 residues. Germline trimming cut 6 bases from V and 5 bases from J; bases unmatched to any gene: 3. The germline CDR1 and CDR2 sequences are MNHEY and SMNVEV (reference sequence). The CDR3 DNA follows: TGTGCCAGCAGGCGGACAGGGGGAAATGAAAAACTGTTTTTT. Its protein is CASRRTGGNEKLFF.

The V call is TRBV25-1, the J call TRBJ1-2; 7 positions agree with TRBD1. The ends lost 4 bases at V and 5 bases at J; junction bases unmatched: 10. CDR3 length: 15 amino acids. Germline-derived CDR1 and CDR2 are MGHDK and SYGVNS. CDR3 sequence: CASSAMTGLRYGYTF. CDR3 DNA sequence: TGTGCCAGCAGTGCCATGACAGGGCTGAGGTATGGCTACACCTTC.

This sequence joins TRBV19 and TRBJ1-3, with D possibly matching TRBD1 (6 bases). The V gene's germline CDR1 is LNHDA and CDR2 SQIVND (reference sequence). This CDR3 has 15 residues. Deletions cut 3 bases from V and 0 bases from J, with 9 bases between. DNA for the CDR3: TGTGCCAGTAGTATTGACAGGATCTCTGGAAACACCATATATTTT. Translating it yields CASSIDRISGNTIYF.

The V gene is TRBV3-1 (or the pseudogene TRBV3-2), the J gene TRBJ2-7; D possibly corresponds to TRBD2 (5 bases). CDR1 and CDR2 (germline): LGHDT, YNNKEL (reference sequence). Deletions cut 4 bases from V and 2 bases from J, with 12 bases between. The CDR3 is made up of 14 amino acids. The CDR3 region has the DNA TGTGCCAGCAGCCCTGGACTGGGAACCTACGAGCAGTACTTC. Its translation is CASSPGLGTYEQYF.